This entry features one TCR beta chain sequence. The CDR3 is 14 amino acids. Per germline, CDR1 SQVTM and CDR2 ANQGSEA. V was pared by 5 bases and J by 1 base, with 12 bases between. Those who participated ranged in age from about 18 to 95 years and resided in about two dozen US areas. Cohort allocation depended upon clinical history that participants reported. This sample was included in a study of blood T cell repertoires in COVID-19. Whole-study context: Acute and convalescent COVID-19 specimens originated in the United States, Italy and Spain.

How the authors handled the data: Using reference gene primer amplification, nucleated cell counts were estimated. Here immunoSEQ multiplex PCR was the method, and the copy in TCRdb shows in-frame clones only, minus some. The V and J calls and clone size were taken over from that table, and D and trimming were inferred from the DNA. The sample has about 310,000 clones, about nine tenths seen once. The V call is TRBV29-1, the J call TRBJ2-1; possibly TRBD2 for D (6 bases). Source material: PBMCs or T cells enriched from blood (not recorded which). This clonotype was sampled from a man aged 55 to 69 who had recovered from COVID-19. The CDR3 sequence is CSVTGTRSYNEQFF. The CDR3 nucleotides read TGCAGCGTTACCGGGACTCGATCCTACAATGAGCAGTTCTTC.